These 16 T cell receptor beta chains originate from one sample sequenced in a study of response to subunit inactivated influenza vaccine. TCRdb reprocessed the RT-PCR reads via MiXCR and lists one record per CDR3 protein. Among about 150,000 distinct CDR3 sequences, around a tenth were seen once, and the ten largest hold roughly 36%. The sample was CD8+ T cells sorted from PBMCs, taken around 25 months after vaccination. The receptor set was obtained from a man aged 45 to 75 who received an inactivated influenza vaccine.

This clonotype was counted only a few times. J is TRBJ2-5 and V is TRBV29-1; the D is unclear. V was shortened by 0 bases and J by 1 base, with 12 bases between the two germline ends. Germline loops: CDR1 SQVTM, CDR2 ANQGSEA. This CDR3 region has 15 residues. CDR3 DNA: TGCAGCGTTGAAGATCCCCGGACCGTCCAAGAGACCCAGTACTTC. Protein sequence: CSVEDPRTVQETQYF.

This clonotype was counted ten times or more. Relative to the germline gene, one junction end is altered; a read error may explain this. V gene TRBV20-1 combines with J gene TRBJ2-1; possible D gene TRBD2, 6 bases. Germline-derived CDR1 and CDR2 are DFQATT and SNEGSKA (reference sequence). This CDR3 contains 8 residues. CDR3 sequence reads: CSAGDLRF. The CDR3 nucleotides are TGCAGTGCTGGGGACTTGCGCTTC.

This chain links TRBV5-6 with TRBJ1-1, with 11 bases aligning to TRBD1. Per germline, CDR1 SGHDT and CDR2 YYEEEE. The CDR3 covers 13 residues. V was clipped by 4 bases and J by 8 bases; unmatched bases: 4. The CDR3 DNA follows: TGTGCCAGCAGCGAGGGACAGGGGGAGGAAGCTTTCTTT. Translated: CASSEGQGEEAFF.

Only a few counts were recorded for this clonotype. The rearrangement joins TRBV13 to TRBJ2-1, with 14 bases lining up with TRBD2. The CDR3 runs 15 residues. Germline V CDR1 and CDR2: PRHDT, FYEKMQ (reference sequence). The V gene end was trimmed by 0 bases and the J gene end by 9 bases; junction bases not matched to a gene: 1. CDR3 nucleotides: TGTGCCAGCAGCTTAGGCGGGACTAGCGGGGGTGAGCAGTTCTTC. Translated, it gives CASSLGGTSGGEQFF.

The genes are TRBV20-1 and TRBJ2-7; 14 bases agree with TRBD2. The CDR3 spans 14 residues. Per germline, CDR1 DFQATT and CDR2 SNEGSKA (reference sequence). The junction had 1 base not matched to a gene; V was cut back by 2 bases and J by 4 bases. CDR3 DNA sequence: TGCAGTGCTAGACGACTAGCGGGAGGGTACGAGCAGTACTTC. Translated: CSARRLAGGYEQYF.

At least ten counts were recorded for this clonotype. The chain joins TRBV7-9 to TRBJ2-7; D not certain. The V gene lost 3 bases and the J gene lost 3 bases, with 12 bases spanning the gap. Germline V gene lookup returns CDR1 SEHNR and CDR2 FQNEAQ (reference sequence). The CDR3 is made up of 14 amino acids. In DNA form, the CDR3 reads TGTGCCAGCAGCTTGGGGAAACTCCGCTACGAGCAGTACTTC. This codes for CASSLGKLRYEQYF.

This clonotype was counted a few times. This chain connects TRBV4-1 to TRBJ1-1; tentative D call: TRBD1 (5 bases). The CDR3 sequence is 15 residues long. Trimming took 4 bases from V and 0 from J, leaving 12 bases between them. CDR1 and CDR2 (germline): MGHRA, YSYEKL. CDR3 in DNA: TGCGCCAGCAGCCTAGGCTCCAGGGTGAACACTGAAGCTTTCTTT. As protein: CASSLGSRVNTEAFF.

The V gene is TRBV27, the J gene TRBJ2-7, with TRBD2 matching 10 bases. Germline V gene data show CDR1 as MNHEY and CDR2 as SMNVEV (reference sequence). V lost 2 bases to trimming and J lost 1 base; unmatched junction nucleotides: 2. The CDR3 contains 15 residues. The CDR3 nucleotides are TGTGCCAGCAGTTTAATACTAGCGGGATCCTACGAGCAGTACTTC. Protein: CASSLILAGSYEQYF.

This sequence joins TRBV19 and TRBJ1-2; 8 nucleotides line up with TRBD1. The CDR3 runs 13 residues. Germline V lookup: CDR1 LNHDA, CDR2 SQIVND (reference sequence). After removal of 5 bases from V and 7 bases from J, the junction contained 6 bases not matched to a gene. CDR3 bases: TGTGCCAGTAGTGTCCGACAGGGGTCTGGCTACACCTTC. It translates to CASSVRQGSGYTF. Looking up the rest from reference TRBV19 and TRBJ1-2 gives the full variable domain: DGGITQSPKYLFRKEGQNVTLSCEQNLNHDAMYWYRQDPGQGLRLIYYSQIVNDFQKGDIAEGYSVSREKKESFPLTVTSAQKNPTAFYLCASSVRQGSGYTFGSGTRLTVV.

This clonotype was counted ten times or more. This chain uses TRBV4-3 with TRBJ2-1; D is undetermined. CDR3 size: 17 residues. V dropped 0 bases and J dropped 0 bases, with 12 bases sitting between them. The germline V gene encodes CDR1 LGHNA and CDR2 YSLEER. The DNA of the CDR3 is TGCGCCAGCAGCCAAGATGGTGACTCGAGCTCCTACAATGAGCAGTTCTTC. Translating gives CASSQDGDSSSYNEQFF.

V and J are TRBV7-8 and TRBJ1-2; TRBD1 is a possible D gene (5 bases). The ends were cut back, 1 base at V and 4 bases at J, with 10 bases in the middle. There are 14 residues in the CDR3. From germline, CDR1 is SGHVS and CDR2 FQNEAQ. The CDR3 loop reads CASSLVGGTYGYTF. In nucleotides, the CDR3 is TGTGCCAGCAGCTTAGTCGGGGGGACCTATGGCTACACCTTC. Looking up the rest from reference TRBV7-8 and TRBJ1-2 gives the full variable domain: GAGVSQSPRYKVAKRGQDVALRCDPISGHVSLFWYQQALGQGPEFLTYFQNEAQLDKSGLPSDRFFAERPEGSVSTLKIQRTQQEDSAVYLCASSLVGGTYGYTFGSGTRLTVV.

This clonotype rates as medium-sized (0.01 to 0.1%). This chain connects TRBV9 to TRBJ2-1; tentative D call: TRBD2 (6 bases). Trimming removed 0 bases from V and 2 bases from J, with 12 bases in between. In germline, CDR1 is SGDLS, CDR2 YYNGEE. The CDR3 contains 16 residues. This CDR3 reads CASSVDGSGTYNEQFF. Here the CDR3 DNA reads TGTGCCAGCAGCGTAGATGGTAGCGGAACCTACAATGAGCAGTTCTTC.

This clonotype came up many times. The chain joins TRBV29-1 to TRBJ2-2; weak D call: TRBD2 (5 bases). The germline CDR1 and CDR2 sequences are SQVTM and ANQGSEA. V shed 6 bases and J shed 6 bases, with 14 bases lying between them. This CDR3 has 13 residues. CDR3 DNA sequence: TGCAGCGTCGTTGATTGGGAGTCCGGGGAGCTGTTTTTT. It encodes CSVVDWESGELFF.

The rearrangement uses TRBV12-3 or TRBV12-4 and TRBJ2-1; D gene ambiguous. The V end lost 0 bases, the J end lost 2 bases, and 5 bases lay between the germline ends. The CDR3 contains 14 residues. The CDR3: CASSLAVTYNEQFF. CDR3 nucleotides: TGTGCCAGCAGTTTAGCGGTCACCTACAATGAGCAGTTCTTC.

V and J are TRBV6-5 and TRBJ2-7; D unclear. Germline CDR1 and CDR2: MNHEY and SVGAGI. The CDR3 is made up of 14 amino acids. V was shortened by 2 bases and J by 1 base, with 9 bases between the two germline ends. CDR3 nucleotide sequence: TGTGCCAGCAGTTACGGTGTGACATCCTACGAGCAGTACTTC. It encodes CASSYGVTSYEQYF.

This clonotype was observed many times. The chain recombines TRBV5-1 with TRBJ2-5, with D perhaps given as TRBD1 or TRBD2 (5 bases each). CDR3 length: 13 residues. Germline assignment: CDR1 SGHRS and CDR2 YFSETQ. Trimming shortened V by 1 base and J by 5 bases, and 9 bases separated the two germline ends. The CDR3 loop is CASSLRGGETQYF. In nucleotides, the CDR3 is TGCGCCAGCAGCTTGAGGGGCGGGGAGACCCAGTACTTC.